The 17 T cell receptor beta chains below come from one sample, sequenced in a study of shared clonotypes between healthy human individuals. TCRdb's copy holds only in-frame clones and misses some; the assay was immunoSEQ multiplex PCR. The data show 980,000 or so clones, 60% to 85% seen once. The sample comprised memory CD4+ T cells sorted from blood. Stated subset: CD45RA-negative fraction. These receptors came from a man between 18 and 29 years old in good health.

V usage is TRBV27 and J usage is TRBJ1-5, with 7 nucleotides matching TRBD1. V shed 8 bases and J 4 bases; nucleotides not matched to a gene: 5. There are 13 residues in the CDR3. Germline loops: CDR1 MNHEY, CDR2 SMNVEV (reference sequence). Written as DNA, the CDR3 is TGTGCCAGCGGCGACAGGGATAATCAGCCCCAGCATTTT. It codes for CASGDRDNQPQHF.

This chain uses TRBV27 with TRBJ2-1, with 9 bases that match TRBD2. Germline V gives CDR1 MNHEY, CDR2 SMNVEV (reference sequence). J gave up 9 bases and V 5 bases, and 14 bases lay outside the gene matches. The CDR3 runs to 16 residues. CDR3 sequence reads: CASSRSGTSLKGEQFF. The CDR3 nucleotides are TGTGCCAGCAGTCGATCAGGGACTAGCCTTAAGGGTGAGCAGTTCTTC.

This sequence joins TRBV2 and TRBJ1-4; TRBD1 is a possible D gene (6 bases). The CDR3 is made up of 16 amino acids. Trimming removed 7 bases from V and 8 bases from J, with 23 bases in between. Germline loops: CDR1 SNHLY, CDR2 FYNNEI. CDR3 in amino acids: CASTLRASGAGEKLFF. In DNA, the CDR3 is TGTGCCAGCACTCTTAGGGCGTCAGGGGCGGGGGAAAAACTGTTTTTT.

This clone was found a few times. This chain connects TRBV27 to TRBJ1-4; D uncertain. The CDR3 has 17 residues. The V and J ends lost 2 bases and 0 bases respectively, with 13 bases between them. Germline CDR1 reads MNHEY; CDR2 reads SMNVEV (reference sequence). The CDR3 nucleotides are TGTGCCAGCAGTTTACGGCAGACCTACGCAACTAATGAAAAACTGTTTTTT. Translated: CASSLRQTYATNEKLFF.

This sequence joins TRBV1 and TRBJ1-4; the table's TRBD1 call for D was not verified on the DNA. TRBV1 is classified as a pseudogene. This CDR3 is 16 amino acids long. CDR3 residues: CTSSHPTATTNEKLFF. DNA of the CDR3: TGCACCAGCAGCCACCCGACAGCCACAACTAATGAAAAACTGTTTTTT.

V gene TRBV29-1 combines with J gene TRBJ2-4; no clear D. Germline V gene data show CDR1 as SQVTM and CDR2 as ANQGSEA. This CDR3 region has 12 residues. V shed 4 bases and J shed 6 bases, with 10 bases lying between them. CDR3 DNA: TGCAGCGTTGTGATCGAGTTAAACATTCAGTACTTC. Translating it yields CSVVIELNIQYF.

In DNA form, the CDR3 reads TGCGCCAGCAGCGCAGCGGACAGCCAAGAGACCCAGTACTTC. Protein product: CASSAADSQETQYF. The V gene is TRBV5-1, the J gene TRBJ2-5, with D possibly matching TRBD1 (6 bases). V dropped 4 bases and J dropped 1 base, with 11 bases sitting between them. The V gene's germline CDR1 is SGHRS and CDR2 YFSETQ. This CDR3 is 14 amino acids long.

The chain combines TRBV28 with TRBJ2-7; D unclear. The CDR3 is 14 residues long. Trimming took 5 bases from V and 3 from J, leaving 14 bases between them. Germline loops: CDR1 MDHEN, CDR2 SYDVKM. The CDR3 DNA reads as TGTGCCAGCAGTCCACTTGGGGTAATCTACGAGCAGTACTTC. Translated, it gives CASSPLGVIYEQYF.

V usage is TRBV21-1 and J usage is TRBJ2-5; the listed D gene, TRBD2, was not tested against the DNA. TRBV21-1 is an annotated pseudogene. This CDR3 contains 20 residues. The CDR3 bases are TGTGCCAGCAGCAAAGAGAGCGGGAGGGCCTTTTTGGTTCGTGTGGAGACCCAGTACTTC. It is translated as CASSKESGRAFLVRVETQYF.

The rearrangement links TRBV25-1 to TRBJ1-2; 8 nucleotides agree with TRBD1. The CDR3 has 15 residues. J was trimmed by 5 bases and V by 4 bases; bases with no gene match: 9. Germline CDR1 MGHDK, CDR2 SYGVNS. In DNA, the CDR3 is TGTGCCAGCAGTGGGCCTGGACAGGGCGTATATGGCTACACCTTC. Protein sequence: CASSGPGQGVYGYTF.

The V call is TRBV18, the J call TRBJ2-7; the match to TRBD1 covers 8 bases. CDR3 length equals 15 residues. Per the germline V gene, CDR1 is KGHSH and CDR2 is LQKENI. Trimming cost V 4 bases and J 2 bases; bases outside gene matches: 7. The CDR3 coding sequence is TGTGCCAGCTCACTAACGACAGGGGACACCTACGAGCAGTACTTC. Translation gives CASSLTTGDTYEQYF.

The genes are TRBV19 and TRBJ2-7, with D possibly TRBD1 on 6 matching bases. Trimming took 6 bases from V and 1 from J, leaving 16 bases between them. The germline V gene encodes CDR1 LNHDA and CDR2 SQIVND (reference sequence). The CDR3 is 15 amino acids. CDR3 bases: TGTGCCAGTAGCCTCTCACAGGGCCCTTCCTACGAGCAGTACTTC. It specifies CASSLSQGPSYEQYF.

About this clone: Within the sample, other DNA sequences also encode this same CDR3. The chain joins TRBV18 to TRBJ2-7; either TRBD1 or TRBD2 may supply D (5 bases each). The V gene lost 3 bases and the J gene lost 4 bases, with 13 bases spanning the gap. Germline loops: CDR1 KGHSH, CDR2 LQKENI. The CDR3 extends over 14 amino acids. The DNA for the CDR3 is TGTGCCAGCTCACCGTCCGAGGGGCCGTACGAGCAGTACTTC. This codes for CASSPSEGPYEQYF.

This chain links TRBV11-2 with TRBJ1-2, with 9 positions matching TRBD1. CDR3 length equals 16 residues. Germline V CDR1 and CDR2: SGHAT, FQNNGV. The ends lost 0 bases at V and 4 bases at J; junction bases unmatched: 6. The CDR3 region is CASSLDPGQGAYGYTF. The CDR3 nucleotides read TGTGCCAGCAGCTTAGACCCGGGACAGGGAGCCTATGGCTACACCTTC.

The gene calls are TRBV2 and TRBJ2-7, with D possibly being TRBD1 (6 bases). The CDR3 is made up of 11 amino acids. V lost 9 bases to trimming and J lost 4 bases, with 10 bases between them. The germline V gene has CDR1 SNHLY and CDR2 FYNNEI. The CDR3 loop is CASGQQYEQYF. The CDR3 nucleotides read TGTGCCAGTGGACAGCAATACGAGCAGTACTTC.

J is TRBJ2-5 and V is TRBV25-1; D ambiguous. The ends were cut back, 3 bases at V and 7 bases at J, with 6 bases in the middle. The germline gives CDR1 MGHDK, CDR2 SYGVNS. The CDR3 contains 11 residues. The chain's CDR3 is CASSDVGTQYF. CDR3 in DNA: TGTGCCAGCAGTGACGTCGGGACCCAGTACTTC.

This clone was observed a single time. The CDR3 loop is CASRGEPGQSYGYTF. The CDR3 bases are TGCGCCAGCAGGGGTGAACCGGGACAGAGCTATGGCTACACCTTC. The rearrangement uses TRBV10-1 and TRBJ1-2; 7 nucleotides line up with TRBD1. The germline V gene has CDR1 WNHNN and CDR2 SYGVQD (reference sequence). The trim removed 6 bases at V and 4 bases at J, leaving 11 bases unmatched. There are 15 residues in the CDR3.